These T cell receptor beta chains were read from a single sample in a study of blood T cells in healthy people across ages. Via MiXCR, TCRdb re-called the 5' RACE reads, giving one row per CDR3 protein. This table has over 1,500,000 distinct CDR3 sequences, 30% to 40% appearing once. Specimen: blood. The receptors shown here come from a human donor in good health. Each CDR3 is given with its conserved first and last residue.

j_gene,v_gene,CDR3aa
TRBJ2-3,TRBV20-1,CSAPTVGTTSTDTQYF
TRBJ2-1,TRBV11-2,CASRGQGGYNEQFF
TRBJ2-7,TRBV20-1,CSASGVAYNEQYF
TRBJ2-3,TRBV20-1,CSARSPSISSGRLLSTDTQYF
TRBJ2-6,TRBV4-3,CASSQGRAGANVLTF
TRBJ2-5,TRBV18,CASSPPGRDGTQYF
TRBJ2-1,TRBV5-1,CASSLVSGGAADNEQFF
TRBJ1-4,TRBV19,CAAGQEKLFF
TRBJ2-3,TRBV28,CASSFIQPTTDTQYF
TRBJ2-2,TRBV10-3,CAISESQLSNTGELFF
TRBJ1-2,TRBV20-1,CSASASGGVYYGYTF
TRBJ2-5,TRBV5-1,CASSLLQGASETQYF
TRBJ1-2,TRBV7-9,CASSLSGSTGSYGYTF
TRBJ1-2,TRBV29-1,CSVVEGIGNYGYTF
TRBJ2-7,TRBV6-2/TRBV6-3,CASRNGQGVDEQYF
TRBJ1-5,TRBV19,CASSITGSLNQPQHF
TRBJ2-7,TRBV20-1,CSARGVRTYMGEQYF
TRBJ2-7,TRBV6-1,CASSRKGSSPLGYEQYF
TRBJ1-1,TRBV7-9,CASSFLSGFEAFF
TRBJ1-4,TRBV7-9,CTSSNRGGVDEKLFF
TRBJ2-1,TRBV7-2,CASSLAASGGNHNEQFF
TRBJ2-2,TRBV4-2,CVSSQPKPGQNTGELFF
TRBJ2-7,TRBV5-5,CASTLGTEFYEQYF
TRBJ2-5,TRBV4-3,CASSQEGQFEETQYF
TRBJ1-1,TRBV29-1,CSVEDPGTEAFF
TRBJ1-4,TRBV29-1,CSVSETGGNEKLFF
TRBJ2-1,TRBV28,CASSVPGTSGVYNEQFF
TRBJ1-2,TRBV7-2,CASSLVLRDGYTF
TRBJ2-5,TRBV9,CASSVEGGSGQETQYF
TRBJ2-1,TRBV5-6,CASSFPTLTNEQFF
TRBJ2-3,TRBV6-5,CASRVGGNTDTQYF
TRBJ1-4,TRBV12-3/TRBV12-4,CASSLASGPGAGKLFF
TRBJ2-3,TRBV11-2,CASSSRRADTQYF
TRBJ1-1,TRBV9,CASSVVPSGPNTEAFF
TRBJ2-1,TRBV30,CAWSVQSGLVRNEQFF
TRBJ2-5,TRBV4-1,CASSQGVAGGTEETQYF
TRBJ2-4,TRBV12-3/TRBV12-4,CASTTYSGVNNEQYF
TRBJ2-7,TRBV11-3,CASSPQDSLYEQYF
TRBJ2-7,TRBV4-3,CASSIRDRASEQYF
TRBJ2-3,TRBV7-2,CASSLDREPDTQYF
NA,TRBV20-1,CSAVRTSGDTTYEQYF
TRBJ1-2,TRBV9,CVSSVAESVNGYTF
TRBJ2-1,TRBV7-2,CASSLAAGGVYSEQFF
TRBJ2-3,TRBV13,CASRPRTYTQYF
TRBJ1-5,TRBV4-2,CASSQWGQPQHF
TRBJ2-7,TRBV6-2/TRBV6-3,CASSYSRSYEQYF
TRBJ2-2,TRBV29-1,CSVGGSGTGELFF
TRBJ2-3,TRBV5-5,CASSSPAAGWGTDTQYF
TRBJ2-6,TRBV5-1,CASSRGQGASSGANVLTF
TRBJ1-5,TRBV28,CASSWSYRQPQHF
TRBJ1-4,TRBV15,CATSRAVATNEKLFF
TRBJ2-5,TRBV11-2,CASSSVRPRLSVDYRPGRPETQYF
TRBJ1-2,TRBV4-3,CASRQEGKVDYGYTF
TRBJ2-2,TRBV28,CASSPEWHGELFF
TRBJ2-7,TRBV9,CASSVSAGGPYEQYF
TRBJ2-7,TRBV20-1,CSARDRVGYDEQYF
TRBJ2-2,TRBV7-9,CASSRPTGGKNTGELFF